The T cell receptor (beta chain) described here comes from a study of blood T cell repertoires in COVID-19. The length of the CDR3 is 18 residues. The junction had 11 bases not matched to a gene; V was cut back by 6 bases and J by 0 bases. Germline CDR1 is MDHEN and CDR2 is SYDVKM. Per the study methods: Amplification from reference gene primers served as the basis for estimated nucleated cell counts. Assay: immunoSEQ multiplex PCR; the TCRdb copy retains only in-frame clones and omits some. The V and J calls and clone size are taken from that table; D and trimming were inferred from the DNA. Of roughly 270,000 clones listed, 75% to 90% are singletons. This clone was observed a few times.

The chain is built from TRBV28 and TRBJ1-6; 7 bases fit TRBD1. The sample consisted of PBMCs or T cells enriched from blood (not recorded which). The sequence was obtained from a woman aged 45-65 years who had recovered from COVID-19. CDR3 coding DNA: TGTGCCAGCAGACAGGGGTCCTCCCCTAGCTCCTATAATTCACCCCTCCACTTT. This translates into CASRQGSSPSSYNSPLHF.